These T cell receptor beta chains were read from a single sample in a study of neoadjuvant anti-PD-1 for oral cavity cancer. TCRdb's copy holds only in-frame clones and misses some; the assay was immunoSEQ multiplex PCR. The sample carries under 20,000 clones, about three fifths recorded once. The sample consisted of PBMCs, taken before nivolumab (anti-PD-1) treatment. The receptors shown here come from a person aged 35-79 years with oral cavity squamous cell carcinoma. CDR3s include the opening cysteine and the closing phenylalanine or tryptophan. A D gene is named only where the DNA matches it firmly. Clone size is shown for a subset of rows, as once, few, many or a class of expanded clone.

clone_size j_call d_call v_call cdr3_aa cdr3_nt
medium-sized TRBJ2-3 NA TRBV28 CASSALGRDTQYF TGTGCCAGCAGTGCCTTGGGGAGAGATACGCAGTATTTT
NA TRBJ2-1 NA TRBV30 CAWSRLSSSYNEQFF TGTGCCTGGAGTAGGCTCTCGAGCTCCTACAATGAGCAGTTCTTC
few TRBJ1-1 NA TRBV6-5 CASSYRGGNTEAFF TGTGCCAGCAGTTACCGGGGGGGGAACACTGAAGCTTTCTTT
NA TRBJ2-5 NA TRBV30 CAWSVSREQETQYF TGTGCCTGGAGTGTATCCAGGGAGCAAGAGACCCAGTACTTC
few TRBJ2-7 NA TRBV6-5 CASSSNLYEQYF TGTGCCAGCAGCTCGAATCTCTACGAGCAGTACTTC
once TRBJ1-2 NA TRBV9 CASSVADYGYTF TGTGCCAGCAGCGTAGCCGACTATGGCTACACCTTC
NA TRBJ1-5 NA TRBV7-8 CASSLVTEDRPQHF TGTGCCAGCAGCTTAGTGACAGAGGATCGGCCCCAGCATTTT
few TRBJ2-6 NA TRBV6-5 CASSPLYSGANVLTF TGTGCCAGCAGTCCCCTCTACTCTGGGGCCAACGTCCTGACTTTC
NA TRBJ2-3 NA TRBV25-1 CASSEWALKAGPTDTQYF TGTGCCAGCAGTGAATGGGCCTTAAAGGCGGGGCCCACAGATACGCAGTATTTT
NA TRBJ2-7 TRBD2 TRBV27 CASTPWGAGSSEQYF TGTGCCAGCACCCCCTGGGGAGCGGGGTCCTCCGAGCAGTACTTC
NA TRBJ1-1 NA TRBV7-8 CASSLASGAVAFF TGTGCCAGCAGCTTAGCGTCGGGGGCGGTGGCTTTCTTT
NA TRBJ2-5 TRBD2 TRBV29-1 CSVVWFLGGRRQETQYF TGCAGCGTTGTTTGGTTTCTGGGAGGGCGGCGACAAGAGACCCAGTACTTC
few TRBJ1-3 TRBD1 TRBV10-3 CAISESGTGRRNTIYF TGTGCCATCAGTGAGTCGGGGACAGGTAGAAGAAACACCATATATTTT
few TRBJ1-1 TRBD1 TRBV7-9 CASSLLQGMNTEAFF TGTGCCAGCAGCCTCTTACAGGGGATGAACACTGAAGCTTTCTTT
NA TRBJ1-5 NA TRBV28 CASSLGNRANQPQHF TGTGCCAGCAGCTTGGGGAATCGGGCCAATCAGCCCCAGCATTTT
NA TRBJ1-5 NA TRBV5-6 CASSLGQYQPQHF TGTGCCAGCAGCTTGGGGCAGTACCAGCCCCAGCATTTT
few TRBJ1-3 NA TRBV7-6 CASSPHGNGNTIYF TGTGCCAGCAGCCCCCACGGGAACGGAAACACCATATATTTT
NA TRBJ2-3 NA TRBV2 CASRHTDPGGELSTDTQYF TGTGCCAGCAGGCATACGGACCCCGGGGGAGAATTGAGCACAGATACGCAGTATTTT
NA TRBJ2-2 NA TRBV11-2 CASSLGVGELFF TGTGCCAGCAGCTTAGGGGTCGGGGAGCTGTTTTTT
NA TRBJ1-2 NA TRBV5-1 CASSLGQEYLYGYTF TGCGCCAGCAGCTTGGGACAGGAGTACCTATATGGCTACACCTTC
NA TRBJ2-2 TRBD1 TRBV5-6 CASSSRDRQANTGELFF TGTGCCAGCAGCTCCCGGGACAGGCAAGCGAACACCGGGGAGCTGTTTTTT
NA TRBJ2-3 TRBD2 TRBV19 CASSIEAGVPGQVADTQYF TGTGCCAGTAGTATAGAAGCGGGGGTGCCGGGACAAGTCGCAGATACGCAGTATTTT
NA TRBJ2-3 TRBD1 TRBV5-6 CASSLRQGASDTQYF TGTGCCAGCAGCTTGCGGCAGGGGGCTAGCGATACGCAGTATTTT
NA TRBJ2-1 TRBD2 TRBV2 CASSELSGSFDEQFF TGTGCCAGCAGTGAATTGAGCGGGAGTTTCGATGAGCAGTTCTTC
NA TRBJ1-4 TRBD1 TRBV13 CASTGQGNEKLFF TGTGCCAGCACGGGACAGGGGAATGAAAAACTGTTTTTT
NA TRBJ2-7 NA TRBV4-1 CASSQDRTGIGEQYF TGCGCCAGCAGCCAAGACAGGACGGGGATAGGCGAGCAGTACTTC
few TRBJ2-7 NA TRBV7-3 CASSIGASYEQYF TGTGCCAGCAGCATAGGGGCCTCATACGAGCAGTACTTC
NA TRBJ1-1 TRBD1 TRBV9 CASSTSLGQGGVAFF TGTGCCAGCAGCACTTCGTTGGGACAGGGGGGTGTAGCTTTCTTT
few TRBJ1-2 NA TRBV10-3 CAISEDSLANYGYTF TGTGCCATCAGTGAGGACAGCCTGGCTAACTATGGCTACACCTTC
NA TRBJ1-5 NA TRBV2 CASSEFEGTVPQHF TGTGCCAGCAGTGAGTTTGAGGGAACAGTGCCCCAGCATTTT
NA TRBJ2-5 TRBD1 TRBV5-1 CASSSWYRGETQYF TGCGCCAGCAGCTCTTGGTACAGGGGTGAGACCCAGTACTTC